The clone carrying this T cell receptor beta chain was seen repeatedly, ten times or more. Germline V gives CDR1 MNHEY, CDR2 SMNVEV (reference sequence). V lost 5 bases and J lost 1, with 14 bases in between. This CDR3 has 16 amino acids. TCR beta CDR3 region amplification was performed from RNA transcripts. HTBI primers were used for first-round RT-PCR of the TCR CDR3. TCRdb fed the multiplex PCR reads into MiXCR, producing one record per CDR3 protein. The top ten hold more than 65% of the sample, which has 140,000 or so distinct CDR3 sequences, about 20% seen once. This record comes from a study of T cells in Graves' hyperthyroidism and ophthalmopathy.

The sequence was collected from a woman aged 50 to 65 with Graves' hyperthyroidism that later progressed to Graves' ophthalmopathy. The chain uses TRBV27 and TRBJ2-2; D perhaps matches TRBD2 (5 bases). The sample taken for sequencing was blood. The CDR3 protein is CASSPRTALNTGELFF. CDR3 coding DNA: TGTGCCAGCAGTCCCCGGACTGCCCTGAACACCGGGGAGCTGTTTTTT.